This TCR beta chain was identified in a study of preoperative IRX-2 immunotherapy in early breast cancer. The CDR3 is 14 residues long. In germline, CDR1 is SQVTM, CDR2 ANQGSEA. V was cut by 0 bases and J by 1 base, with 8 bases left in between. The method was immunoSEQ multiplex PCR; TCRdb's version includes in-frame clones alone and lacks a portion of them. The table has 90,000 to 100,000 clones, more than 80% seen once. The treatment is: preoperative locoregional IRX-2 cytokine immunotherapy. This phase Ib study tested locoregional IRX-2 cytokine immunotherapy given before surgery. The input for sequencing was tumor tissue, taken after IRX-2 immunotherapy. This chain uses TRBV29-1 with TRBJ2-3; D gene unclear. This clonotype was obtained from a human donor with breast cancer. The CDR3 protein is CSVEDLVRTDTQYF. CDR3 nucleotide sequence: TGCAGCGTTGAAGATCTTGTCCGCACAGATACGCAGTATTTT.